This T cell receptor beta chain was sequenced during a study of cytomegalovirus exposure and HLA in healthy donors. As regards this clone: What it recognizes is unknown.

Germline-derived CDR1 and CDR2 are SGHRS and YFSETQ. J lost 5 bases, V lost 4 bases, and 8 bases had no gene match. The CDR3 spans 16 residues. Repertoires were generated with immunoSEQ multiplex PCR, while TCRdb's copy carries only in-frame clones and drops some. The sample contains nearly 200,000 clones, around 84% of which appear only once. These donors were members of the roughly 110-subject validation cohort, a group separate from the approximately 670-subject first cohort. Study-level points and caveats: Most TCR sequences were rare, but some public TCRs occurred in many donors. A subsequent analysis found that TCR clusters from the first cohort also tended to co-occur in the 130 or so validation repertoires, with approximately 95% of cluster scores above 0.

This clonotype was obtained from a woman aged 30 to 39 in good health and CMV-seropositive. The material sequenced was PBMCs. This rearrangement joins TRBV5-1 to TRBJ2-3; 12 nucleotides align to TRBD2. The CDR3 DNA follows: TGCGCCAGCAGCACCCCGACTAGCGGGAGCGGAGATACGCAGTATTTT. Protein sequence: CASSTPTSGSGDTQYF.